The sequence of this TCR beta chain was determined in a study of intratumoral heterogeneity in liver cancer. Using immunoSEQ multiplex PCR, the repertoire was profiled, and TCRdb retains in-frame clones only, with some absent. Among around 6,400 clones, around 60% were seen once, and the ten largest hold roughly 14%. CDR3 length equals 14 residues. V trimming: 5 bases; J trimming: 5 bases; junction bases outside the gene matches: 9. CDR1 and CDR2 from the germline V gene are SGHKS and YYEKEE (reference sequence). Tumour samples came from separate, distinct regions of the hepatocellular carcinoma nodule.

This TCR was sampled from a man aged 70 or older with hepatocellular carcinoma. Sequenced here: tumor tissue, sampled before any cancer treatment. J is TRBJ2-5 and V is TRBV5-5, with 7 bases matching TRBD1. The chain's CDR3 is CASSGTGAWETQYF. The CDR3 region has the DNA TGTGCCAGCAGTGGTACAGGGGCGTGGGAGACCCAGTACTTC.